These 9 T cell receptor beta chains came from one sample sequenced in a study of long-term antiretroviral therapy in people with HIV. Survey-level resolution applied to immunoSEQ assay v3.0. Sequencing was performed with immunoSEQ multiplex PCR; in TCRdb, only in-frame clones are kept and a portion is missing. The repertoire consists of some 34,000 clones, with roughly 80% occurring once and the leading ten covering approximately 3.4%. Sequencing was performed on unsorted PBMCs, taken 1.9 years after starting antiretroviral therapy. Every receptor here comes from a man aged 18 to 30 with HIV.

The chain joins TRBV5-1 to TRBJ2-7; 10 bases map to TRBD1. CDR3 size: 15 residues. V lost 4 bases and J lost 3; bases outside the gene matches: 7. Germline CDR1 is SGHRS and CDR2 is YFSETQ. CDR3 bases: TGCGCCAGCAGCGCACCGGGACAGGGGCGCTACGAGCAGTACTTC. Amino acid sequence: CASSAPGQGRYEQYF.

The chain links TRBV5-5 to TRBJ2-5; 8 bases match TRBD1. Per germline, CDR1 SGHKS and CDR2 YYEKEE (reference sequence). Germline trimming cut 0 bases from V and 5 bases from J; bases unmatched to any gene: 6. The CDR3 extends over 15 amino acids. This CDR3 reads CASSLGRGQGETQYF. As DNA, the CDR3 is TGTGCCAGCAGCTTGGGCAGGGGGCAGGGGGAGACCCAGTACTTC.

CDR3 coding DNA: TGTGCCTCCTGGGTGGCAGGGGCCCTTAATTCACCCCTCCACTTT. Residues: CASWVAGALNSPLHF. J is TRBJ1-6 and V is TRBV6-1, with D perhaps TRBD1 (6 bases). Trimming pared 11 bases from V and 6 bases from J, leaving 20 bases between. Germline-derived CDR1 and CDR2 are MNHNS and SASEGT. The CDR3 has 15 residues.

The chain couples TRBV27 to TRBJ2-1; D not certain. Trimming left V 3 bases short and J 6 bases short, with 12 bases between. Germline CDR1 reads MNHEY; CDR2 reads SMNVEV (reference sequence). The CDR3 is 14 amino acids. DNA of the CDR3: TGTGCCAGCAGTTTTGGGGATCTCTCCAATGAGCAGTTCTTC. Translated, it gives CASSFGDLSNEQFF.

CDR3 region: CASSYGTAGNTIYF. CDR3 nucleotides: TGCGCCAGCAGCTACGGGACAGCGGGAAACACCATATATTTT. The rearrangement joins TRBV5-1 to TRBJ1-3, with 7 bases identical to TRBD1. Germline lookup yields CDR1 SGHRS and CDR2 YFSETQ. Germline trimming cut 3 bases from V and 4 bases from J; bases unmatched to any gene: 4. The CDR3 runs 14 residues.

The chain is built from TRBV25-1 and TRBJ1-3; D remains ambiguous. The CDR3 is 15 amino acids. V lost 2 bases and J 0 bases, leaving 8 bases between the germline ends. CDR1 and CDR2 from the germline V gene are MGHDK and SYGVNS. The CDR3 coding sequence is TGTGCCAGCAGTGAAACCCAGTACTCTGGAAACACCATATATTTT. Translation: CASSETQYSGNTIYF.

J is TRBJ2-3 and V is TRBV27; D might be TRBD1 (6 bases). Germline CDR1 and CDR2: MNHEY and SMNVEV (reference sequence). V lost 8 bases and J lost 4, with 13 bases in between. This CDR3 is built from 13 residues. The CDR3 spells CASSGAISDTQYF. The CDR3 DNA reads as TGTGCCAGCTCAGGGGCTATTTCAGATACGCAGTATTTT.

This clone was counted once. The chain is built from TRBV29-1 and TRBJ2-2; no reliable D call. The length of the CDR3 is 13 residues. Germline V lookup: CDR1 SQVTM, CDR2 ANQGSEA. V lost 5 bases and J lost 5, with 12 bases in between. In nucleotides, the CDR3 is TGCAGCGTTTTGGACGGTGGAACCGGGGAGCTGTTTTTT. Translated: CSVLDGGTGELFF.

The V gene is TRBV27, the J gene TRBJ1-6, with 8 bases matching TRBD1. The length of the CDR3 is 13 residues. The V and J ends lost 5 bases and 8 bases, in that order; junction bases with no gene match: 2. Germline values: CDR1 MNHEY, CDR2 SMNVEV (reference sequence). The CDR3 spells CASSNRGYSPLHF. CDR3 coding DNA: TGTGCCAGCAGTAACAGGGGGTATTCACCCCTCCACTTT.